This T cell receptor (beta chain) was recorded in a study of preoperative IRX-2 immunotherapy in early breast cancer. The protocol was immunoSEQ multiplex PCR, while the TCRdb copy is restricted to in-frame clones and leaves out a portion. This table holds some 59,000 clones, approximately 95% found once. Regarding treatment: preoperative locoregional IRX-2 cytokine immunotherapy. Samples came from a phase Ib trial of preoperative locoregional IRX-2 cytokine immunotherapy. CDR1 SEHNR and CDR2 FQNEAQ come from the germline V gene (reference sequence). There are 12 residues in the CDR3. The V and J ends lost 2 bases and 8 bases respectively, with 7 bases between them.

The V and J genes are TRBV7-9 and TRBJ1-5; D unresolved. The receptor was isolated from a human donor with breast cancer. Sample collection occurred from a patient treated with IRX-2 immunotherapy. The CDR3 sequence: CASSLTLEPQHF. In DNA form, the CDR3 reads TGTGCCAGCAGCTTAACCCTGGAGCCCCAGCATTTT.